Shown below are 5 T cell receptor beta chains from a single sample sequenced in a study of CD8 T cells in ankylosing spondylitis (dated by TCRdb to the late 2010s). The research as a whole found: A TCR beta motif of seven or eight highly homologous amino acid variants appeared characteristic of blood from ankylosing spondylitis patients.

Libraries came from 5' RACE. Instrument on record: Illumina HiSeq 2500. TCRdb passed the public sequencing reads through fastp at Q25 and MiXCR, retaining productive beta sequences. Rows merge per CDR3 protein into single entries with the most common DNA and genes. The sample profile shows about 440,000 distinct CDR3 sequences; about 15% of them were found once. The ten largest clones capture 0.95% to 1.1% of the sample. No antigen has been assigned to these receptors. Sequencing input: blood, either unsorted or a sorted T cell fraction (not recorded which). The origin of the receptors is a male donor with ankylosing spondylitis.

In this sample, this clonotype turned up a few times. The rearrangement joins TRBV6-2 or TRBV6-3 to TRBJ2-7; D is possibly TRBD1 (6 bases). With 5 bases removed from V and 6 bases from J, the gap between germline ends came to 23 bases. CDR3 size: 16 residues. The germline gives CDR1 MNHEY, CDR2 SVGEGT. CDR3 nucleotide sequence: TGTGCCAGCAGTCCCAATCTCCTAAACAGGGAAGGCGAGCAGTACTTC. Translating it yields CASSPNLLNREGEQYF.

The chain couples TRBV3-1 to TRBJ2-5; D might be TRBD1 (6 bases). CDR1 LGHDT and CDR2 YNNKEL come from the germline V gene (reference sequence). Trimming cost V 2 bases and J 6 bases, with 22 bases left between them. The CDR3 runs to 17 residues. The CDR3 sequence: CASSQPLRTATQKTQYF. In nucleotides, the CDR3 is TGTGCCAGCAGCCAACCCCTCCGGACAGCGACTCAGAAGACCCAGTACTTC.

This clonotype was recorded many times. DNA for the CDR3: TGCGCCAGCAGGAGCAGGGTCCCCGGGGAGCTGTTTTTT. Protein: CASRSRVPGELFF. This chain uses TRBV5-1 with TRBJ2-2, with D perhaps matching TRBD1 (5 bases). There are 13 residues in the CDR3. Trimming shortened V by 5 bases and J by 6 bases, and 11 bases separated the two germline ends. The germline V gene has CDR1 SGHRS and CDR2 YFSETQ.

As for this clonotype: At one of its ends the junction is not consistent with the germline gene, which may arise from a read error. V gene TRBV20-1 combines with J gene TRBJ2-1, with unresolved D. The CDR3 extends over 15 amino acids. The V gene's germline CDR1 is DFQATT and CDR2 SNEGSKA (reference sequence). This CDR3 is CSARTPYRSHNEQFF. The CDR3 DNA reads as TGCAGTGCTAGGACTCCATACCGCTCCCACAATGAGCAGTTCTTC.

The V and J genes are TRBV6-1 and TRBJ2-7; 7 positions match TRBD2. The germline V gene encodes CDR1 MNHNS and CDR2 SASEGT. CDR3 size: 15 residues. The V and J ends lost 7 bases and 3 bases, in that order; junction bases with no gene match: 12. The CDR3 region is CASTRQLGGVYEQYF. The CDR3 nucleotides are TGTGCCAGCACCCGCCAACTTGGGGGGGTCTACGAGCAGTACTTC.